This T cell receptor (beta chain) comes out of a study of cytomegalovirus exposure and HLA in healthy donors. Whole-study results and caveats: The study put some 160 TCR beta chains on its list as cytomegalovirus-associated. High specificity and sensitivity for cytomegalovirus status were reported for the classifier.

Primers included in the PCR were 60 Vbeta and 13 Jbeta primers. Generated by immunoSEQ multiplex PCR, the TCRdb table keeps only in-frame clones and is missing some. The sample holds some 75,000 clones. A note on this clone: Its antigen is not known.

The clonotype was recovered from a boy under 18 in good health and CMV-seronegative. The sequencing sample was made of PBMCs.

CDR3 nucleotide sequence: TGTGCCACCAGCCCTGAGGAGACAGGAAGAAATGGCTACACCTTC. Translated, it gives CATSPEETGRNGYTF. This sequence joins TRBV15 and TRBJ1-2; possible D gene TRBD1, 6 bases. The V end was cut by 5 bases, the J end by 6 bases, with 19 bases between. Germline V CDR1 and CDR2: LNHNV, YYDKDF (reference sequence). The CDR3 is 15 residues long.